This T cell receptor (beta chain) was observed in a study of T cell changes during pregnancy in multiple sclerosis. Profiling relied on immunoSEQ multiplex PCR, and the TCRdb table lists in-frame clones only, not all of them. Of 42,000 or so clones listed, 70% to 90% are singletons. This clone was seen just once. This TCR was sampled from a female donor with multiple sclerosis, enrolled in a pregnancy study. Material: CD4+ T cells from peripheral blood mononuclear cells, obtained after pregnancy.

This CDR3 reads CASSEWPRGSWRAFF. The CDR3 DNA follows: TGCGCCAGCAGTGAGTGGCCCCGGGGATCTTGGCGAGCTTTCTTT. V is TRBV10-1 and J is TRBJ1-1; D unresolved. The V and J ends lost 1 base and 10 bases respectively, with 19 bases between them. CDR3 size: 15 residues. CDR1 is WNHNN and CDR2 is SYGVQD in the germline V gene (reference sequence).